The 5 T cell receptor beta chains presented below share a single source sample, sequenced in a study of vaccination and CD4 T cells after COVID-19. No antigen has been identified for these receptors. The assay that was used to sequence DNA from cultured CD4+ T cells was the Oncomine TCR Beta short-read assay. TCRdb independently ran MiXCR on the PCR reads; one entry per CDR3 protein. The table lists 20,000 to 25,000 distinct CDR3 sequences, 45% to 60% of them singletons, with about 6.5% in the top ten. Treatment reported: roughly 10-day PBMC culture with coronavirus spike peptide pools or control peptides (ViraFEST assay). The material sequenced was CD4+ T cells from blood, cultured in vitro. The receptor source for this set is a human donor who had recovered from COVID-19.

The gene calls are TRBV30 and TRBJ1-2, with D uncertain. Germline CDR1 GTSNPN, CDR2 SVGIG (reference sequence). Trimming removed 4 bases at V and 6 bases at J, with 9 bases between. CDR3 size: 11 residues. CDR3 in amino acids: CAWKSPNGYTF. The CDR3 DNA reads as TGTGCCTGGAAATCCCCCAATGGCTACACCTTC.

The genes are TRBV2 and TRBJ2-5; D is perhaps TRBD1 or TRBD2 (5 bases each). Germline CDR1 is SNHLY and CDR2 is FYNNEI. V was cut by 4 bases and J by 5 bases, with 11 bases left in between. The CDR3 spans 13 residues. DNA for the CDR3: TGTGCCAGCAGTGGCGCAGGGAGTGAGACCCAGTACTTC. As protein: CASSGAGSETQYF.

V gene TRBV20-1 combines with J gene TRBJ2-1; 11 bases agree with TRBD2. CDR3 length: 15 amino acids. The ends lost 3 bases at V and 5 bases at J; junction bases unmatched: 6. Germline CDR1 and CDR2: DFQATT and SNEGSKA (reference sequence). CDR3 DNA: TGCAGTGCTAGCCCCCCTAGCGGGGGGAACAATGAGCAGTTCTTC. It codes for CSASPPSGGNNEQFF.

The chain joins TRBV20-1 to TRBJ1-1; D unclear. The CDR3 length is 12 residues. The germline V gene has CDR1 DFQATT and CDR2 SNEGSKA (reference sequence). The germline V and J ends were trimmed by 8 bases and 0 bases, with 10 bases remaining between them. The CDR3 spells CSTRSMNTEAFF. The CDR3 nucleotides read TGCAGTACGAGAAGTATGAACACTGAAGCTTTCTTT.

The chain uses TRBV24-1 and TRBJ2-1, with D maybe TRBD1 (6 bases). The CDR3 is made up of 14 amino acids. Deletions cut 4 bases from V and 6 bases from J, with 12 bases between. Germline V gives CDR1 KGHDR, CDR2 SFDVKD. CDR3 region: CATSDPTGGNEQFF. The CDR3 DNA reads TGTGCCACCAGTGACCCGACAGGTGGCAATGAGCAGTTCTTC.